The present T cell receptor (beta chain) was sequenced within a study of T cell responses to AZD1222 COVID-19 vaccine. Study summary: Second-dose intervals near 4 or 12 weeks were combined. Study results and limitations: No repertoire was sampled before or during the peak T cell response, only after it. Baseline seropositivity occurred in only 5 to 7 AZD1222 recipients.

Some clones are missing from TCRdb's copy, which holds only in-frame ones; the method was immunoSEQ multiplex PCR. The sample has more than 100,000 clones, 85% to 95% seen once. The CDR3 extends over 16 amino acids. V was cut by 2 bases and J by 10 bases, with 23 bases left in between. Germline V gene sequence: CDR1 SGHTA, CDR2 FQGNSA. Worth noting for this clone: What it binds is unknown.

The sequencing here drew on peripheral blood, taken on day 0 of AZD1222 vaccination. The chain employs TRBV7-2 and TRBJ1-1; D perhaps matches TRBD1 (5 bases). The TCR comes from an adult in good health. CDR3 residues: CASSLFPRGQGEPAFF. The CDR3 DNA reads as TGTGCCAGCAGCTTATTTCCGCGCGGGCAGGGTGAACCAGCTTTCTTT. Full variable domain (remainder filled in from reference TRBV7-2 and TRBJ1-1): GAGVSQSPSNKVTEKGKDVELRCDPISGHTALYWYRQSLGQGLEFLIYFQGNSAPDKSGLPSDRFSAERTGGSVSTLTIQRTQQEDSAVYLCASSLFPRGQGEPAFFGQGTRLTVV.